A selection of T cell receptor beta chains follows, all from one sample in a study of blood T cell repertoires in COVID-19. Sequencing used immunoSEQ multiplex PCR; TCRdb keeps in-frame clones, though not all of them. The sample lists 470,000 or so clones, roughly 91% seen once, with roughly 4% in the top ten. The sequencing sample was made of peripheral blood. These receptors all come from a woman in her 30s with acute or convalescent COVID-19. CDR3s include the opening cysteine and the closing phenylalanine or tryptophan. The D gene is left open where the match is weak. Clone size is not always given. Where it is, it says once, few, many or a class for expanded clones.

v_call,j_call,d_call,clone_size,cdr3_nt,cdr3_aa
TRBV7-8,TRBJ1-6,NA,few,TGTGCCAGCAGCTTATCCGGACAGTTCTATAATTCACCCCTCCACTTT,CASSLSGQFYNSPLHF
TRBV7-9,TRBJ1-6,NA,NA,TGTGCCAGCAGCTTAGAGACAGAAAATTCACCCCTCCACTTT,CASSLETENSPLHF
TRBV2,TRBJ2-2,TRBD2,NA,TGTGCCAGCAGTCCCCACGCGGGCGGGAGCGGGGAGCTGTTTTTT,CASSPHAGGSGELFF
TRBV6-2/TRBV6-3,TRBJ2-7,NA,once,TGTGCCAGCAGTTACTCGAAAACCTATTCCTACGAGCAGTACTTC,CASSYSKTYSYEQYF
TRBV28,TRBJ1-2,NA,NA,TGTGCCAGTGTCGGAGTCGGCGAAGCTAACTATGGCTACACCTTC,CASVGVGEANYGYTF
TRBV19,TRBJ2-1,TRBD1,NA,TGTGCCAGTAGGACGACAGGGGGTGGGCGATGGGATGAGCAGTTCTTC,CASRTTGGGRWDEQFF
TRBV6-5,TRBJ1-1,NA,NA,TGTGCCAGCAGTTTACGGGGGTTGATGAACACTGAAGCTTTCTTT,CASSLRGLMNTEAFF
TRBV28,TRBJ2-7,NA,NA,TGTGCCAGCAGTACTCCGGGGGTAGCGGCCTACGAGCAGTACTTC,CASSTPGVAAYEQYF
TRBV5-8,TRBJ2-2,TRBD2,NA,TGTGCCAGCAGCTCCGGGGGACTAGCGGGGAACACCGGGGAGCTGTTTTTT,CASSSGGLAGNTGELFF
TRBV5-1,TRBJ2-5,NA,NA,TGCGCCAGCAGCCACCCGGGACTTGATGTGCGAGAGACCCAGTACTTC,CASSHPGLDVRETQYF
TRBV30,TRBJ1-1,TRBD1,NA,TGTGCCTGGGGCCTTGGGACAGGGGCCGCTGAAGCTTTCTTT,CAWGLGTGAAEAFF
TRBV28,TRBJ2-1,NA,NA,TGTGCCAGCAGTTTATTTTCAGGGGACTACAATGAGCAGTTCTTC,CASSLFSGDYNEQFF
TRBV6-5,TRBJ1-2,NA,NA,TGTGCCAGCAGTTACCTAACGCGCGACATTGATGGCTACACCTTC,CASSYLTRDIDGYTF
TRBV20-1,TRBJ1-5,NA,NA,TGCAGTGCTAGTCCATTCCAGAGCAATCAGCCCCAGCATTTT,CSASPFQSNQPQHF
TRBV18,TRBJ2-3,NA,NA,TGTGCCAGCTCAACTCAATCAGATACGCAGTATTTT,CASSTQSDTQYF
TRBV19,TRBJ1-1,NA,once,TGTGCCAGTAATACGGGGACTGAAGCTTTCTTT,CASNTGTEAFF
TRBV10-3,TRBJ1-3,NA,NA,TGTGCCATCAGTGAGACCGGGTTGAGTGGAAACACCATATATTTT,CAISETGLSGNTIYF